The 2 T cell receptor beta chains presented below share a single source sample, sequenced in a study of cytomegalovirus exposure and HLA in healthy donors. Primers included in the PCR were 60 Vbeta and 13 Jbeta primers. Sequenced by immunoSEQ multiplex PCR; TCRdb stores in-frame clones only, minus some. The ten most abundant clones cover roughly 2% of a sample with around 130,000 clones. Sequenced: PBMCs. The source of these receptors is a woman aged 55-70 years in good health and CMV-seronegative.

V usage is TRBV29-1 and J usage is TRBJ2-3, with 9 positions matching TRBD1. CDR3 size: 12 residues. Per the germline V gene, CDR1 is SQVTM and CDR2 is ANQGSEA. V lost 7 bases and J lost 3; bases outside the gene matches: 2. In DNA, the CDR3 is TGCAGCGGGACAGGGGCGACAGATACGCAGTATTTT. Its translation is CSGTGATDTQYF.

The genes are TRBV7-8 and TRBJ2-2, with 10 bases identical to TRBD2. The CDR3 consists of 16 residues. Looked up from germline, CDR1 is SGHVS and CDR2 is FQNEAQ. V gave up 4 bases and J gave up 4 bases; unmatched junction bases: 6. CDR3 residues: CASSSRSGGATGELFF. The CDR3 nucleotides read TGTGCCAGCAGCTCAAGGAGCGGGGGGGCCACCGGGGAGCTGTTTTTT.